The T cell receptor beta chain described here comes from a study of blood T cell repertoires in COVID-19. Study context: Both acute and convalescent COVID-19 samples were obtained from the United States, Italy and Spain. Sources were T cells, B-cell-depleted T cells, or PBMCs; the material itself was cDNA or gDNA.

Original processing notes: For nucleated cells, counts were estimated from reference gene primer amplification. Sequenced by immunoSEQ multiplex PCR; TCRdb stores in-frame clones only, minus some. V, J and clone size are those of that table, while D and trimming were read from the DNA. The table shows hundreds of thousands of clones, with 85% occurring only once. V lost 2 bases, J lost 2 bases, and 12 bases lay in between. CDR1 and CDR2 (germline): KGHDR, SFDVKD. The CDR3 length is 16 residues. V gene TRBV24-1 combines with J gene TRBJ2-1; perhaps TRBD2 as D (5 bases). This clonotype was obtained from a human donor in a cohort sampled during active COVID-19. Material for sequencing was peripheral blood. CDR3 nucleotide sequence: TGTGCCACCAGTGATTCTCAGGCGGGTACCTACAATGAGCAGTTCTTC. It translates to CATSDSQAGTYNEQFF.